This is a list of T cell receptor beta chains from one sample in a study of T-cell reconstitution after alpha-beta-depleted transplantation in children. TCRdb called the PCR reads again in MiXCR, with one record for every CDR3 protein. The table has some 500,000 distinct CDR3 sequences, around 20% seen once. Here the sequenced sample was PBMCs from the stem cell graft donor, taken from the stem cell graft. The receptor set was obtained from a human donor who donated a stem cell graft to a child with acute lymphoblastic leukemia. The CDR3 runs from the conserved cysteine through the conserved F or W. A D gene is named only where the DNA matches it firmly. Clone size is shown for a subset of rows, as once, few, many or a class of expanded clone.

j_gene: TRBJ1-4; abundance: .; d_gene: TRBD1; v_gene: TRBV29-1; CDR3nt: TGCAGCGTGGCAATCGGACAGGGAAGGCGAGAAAAACTGTTTTTT; CDR3aa: CSVAIGQGRREKLFF
j_gene: TRBJ2-1; abundance: .; d_gene: TRBD2; v_gene: TRBV11-3; CDR3nt: TGTGCCAGCAGCTTAGGACTAGCGTCCTCCAATGAGCAGTTCTTC; CDR3aa: CASSLGLASSNEQFF
j_gene: TRBJ2-2; abundance: many; d_gene: .; v_gene: TRBV5-5; CDR3nt: TGTGCCAGCAGCTGGGGACTGAACACCGGGGAGCTGTTTTTT; CDR3aa: CASSWGLNTGELFF
j_gene: TRBJ2-7; abundance: few; d_gene: TRBD2; v_gene: TRBV20-1; CDR3nt: TGCAGTGCTAGAGATTGGAGACTAGCGGGATCCTACGAGCAGTACTTC; CDR3aa: CSARDWRLAGSYEQYF
j_gene: TRBJ2-2; abundance: few; d_gene: .; v_gene: TRBV27; CDR3nt: TGTGCCAGCTCCCCATGGCAGATGCCGAACACCGGGGAGCTGTTTTTT; CDR3aa: CASSPWQMPNTGELFF
j_gene: TRBJ2-3; abundance: few; d_gene: TRBD2; v_gene: TRBV20-1; CDR3nt: TGCAGTGCACCTTCTCTAGCGGGGGGCCCGGATACGCAGTATTTT; CDR3aa: CSAPSLAGGPDTQYF
j_gene: TRBJ1-5; abundance: .; d_gene: .; v_gene: TRBV10-2; CDR3nt: TGCGCCAGCAACGAGGGGGATCAGCCCCAGCATTTT; CDR3aa: CASNEGDQPQHF
j_gene: TRBJ1-2; abundance: few; d_gene: .; v_gene: TRBV25-1; CDR3nt: TGTGCCAGCAGGGATACAGGGAACTATGGCTACACCTTC; CDR3aa: CASRDTGNYGYTF
j_gene: TRBJ2-5; abundance: .; d_gene: .; v_gene: TRBV5-1; CDR3nt: TGCGCCAGCAGCCCCGGGGGAGCGGAAGAGACCCAGTACTTC; CDR3aa: CASSPGGAEETQYF
j_gene: TRBJ2-7; abundance: .; d_gene: TRBD1; v_gene: TRBV12-3/TRBV12-4; CDR3nt: TGTGCCAGCAGTTTAGCGTTCGGGACAGGGGGACGTGGGCAGTACTTC; CDR3aa: CASSLAFGTGGRGQYF
j_gene: TRBJ1-2; abundance: .; d_gene: TRBD1; v_gene: TRBV27; CDR3nt: TGTGCCAGCAGTTATTCGACAGGGGCGTTCTATGGCTACACCTTC; CDR3aa: CASSYSTGAFYGYTF
j_gene: TRBJ2-1; abundance: few; d_gene: TRBD2; v_gene: TRBV2; CDR3nt: TGTGCCAGCAGTGACTGGACAGCGGGGGTCGATGAGCAGTTCTTC; CDR3aa: CASSDWTAGVDEQFF
j_gene: TRBJ2-4; abundance: .; d_gene: .; v_gene: TRBV5-1; CDR3nt: TGCGCCAGCAGCGAGGGCGAATCCAAAAACAGTCAGTACTTC; CDR3aa: CASSEGESKNSQYF
j_gene: TRBJ2-2; abundance: few; d_gene: .; v_gene: TRBV6-5; CDR3nt: TGTGCCAGCAGTACTGGGTCTTACACCGGGGAGCTGTTTTTT; CDR3aa: CASSTGSYTGELFF
j_gene: TRBJ1-5; abundance: once; d_gene: .; v_gene: TRBV19; CDR3nt: TGTGCCAGTAGTATGGGACCCAGCAATCAGCCCCAGCATTTT; CDR3aa: CASSMGPSNQPQHF
j_gene: TRBJ2-7; abundance: many; d_gene: .; v_gene: TRBV20-1; CDR3nt: TGCAGTGCTAGAGATAAGAGCTACGAGCAGTACTTC; CDR3aa: CSARDKSYEQYF
j_gene: TRBJ2-1; abundance: .; d_gene: TRBD2; v_gene: TRBV19; CDR3nt: TGTGCCAGTAGTATTCCAGCGGGAGGGGGTGAGCAGTTCTTC; CDR3aa: CASSIPAGGGEQFF
j_gene: TRBJ2-7; abundance: .; d_gene: TRBD2; v_gene: TRBV10-3; CDR3nt: TGTGCCATCAAGGGTTTAGCGGGAGTGGGGTTGAACTTC; CDR3aa: CAIKGLAGVGLNF
j_gene: TRBJ2-1; abundance: .; d_gene: .; v_gene: TRBV12-3/TRBV12-4; CDR3nt: TGTGCCAGCAGCGGTGTAAGTGAGCAGTTCTTC; CDR3aa: CASSGVSEQFF
j_gene: TRBJ2-7; abundance: .; d_gene: TRBD1; v_gene: TRBV27; CDR3nt: TGTGCCAGCAGTTTGGACAGGGGGTTCTACGAGCAGTACTTC; CDR3aa: CASSLDRGFYEQYF
j_gene: TRBJ2-1; abundance: many; d_gene: .; v_gene: TRBV5-1; CDR3nt: TGCGCCAGCAGCTTCGGCAATGAGCAGTTCTTC; CDR3aa: CASSFGNEQFF
j_gene: TRBJ2-7; abundance: few; d_gene: TRBD2; v_gene: TRBV7-2; CDR3nt: TGTGCCAGCAGTCCTACTAGCGGGAGGGCACACTTC; CDR3aa: CASSPTSGRAHF
j_gene: TRBJ2-2; abundance: few; d_gene: TRBD1; v_gene: TRBV12-3/TRBV12-4; CDR3nt: TGTGCCAGCAGTCCAGACAGGGCTGATAACACCGGGGAGCTGTTTTTT; CDR3aa: CASSPDRADNTGELFF
j_gene: TRBJ2-5; abundance: .; d_gene: .; v_gene: TRBV27; CDR3nt: TGTGCCAGCAGTTTAAGGCGTCCTAAAGGAGGAGAGACCCAGTACTTC; CDR3aa: CASSLRRPKGGETQYF
j_gene: TRBJ1-2; abundance: .; d_gene: .; v_gene: TRBV12-3/TRBV12-4; CDR3nt: TGTGCCAGCAGTTTTTTCTCTACCGACTACACCTTC; CDR3aa: CASSFFSTDYTF
j_gene: TRBJ2-1; abundance: few; d_gene: TRBD2; v_gene: TRBV2; CDR3nt: TGTGCCAGCAGCGGACTAGCGGGCCCCTCCTACAATGAGCAGTTCTTC; CDR3aa: CASSGLAGPSYNEQFF
j_gene: TRBJ2-3; abundance: .; d_gene: .; v_gene: TRBV7-6; CDR3nt: TGTGCCAGCAGCCCCCCCCCAGAGGTTCTATACCAAGCAGATACGCAGTATTTT; CDR3aa: CASSPPPEVLYQADTQYF
j_gene: TRBJ1-3; abundance: .; d_gene: .; v_gene: TRBV5-1; CDR3nt: TGCGCCAGCAGCTTAGATTTCTCTGGAAACACCATATATTTT; CDR3aa: CASSLDFSGNTIYF
j_gene: TRBJ1-2; abundance: .; d_gene: .; v_gene: TRBV7-9; CDR3nt: TGTGCCAGCAGCTTCGGCGAGCTTCCGGTCAGTGGCTACACCTTC; CDR3aa: CASSFGELPVSGYTF
j_gene: TRBJ1-2; abundance: .; d_gene: .; v_gene: TRBV5-1; CDR3nt: TGCGCCAGCAGCTTCTCCGGGACAAAGAAGGGCTACACCTTC; CDR3aa: CASSFSGTKKGYTF
j_gene: TRBJ2-7; abundance: .; d_gene: .; v_gene: TRBV18; CDR3nt: TGTGCCAGCTCGCCGGACGTAACCGACTACGAGCAGTACTTC; CDR3aa: CASSPDVTDYEQYF
j_gene: TRBJ2-1; abundance: .; d_gene: .; v_gene: TRBV4-1; CDR3nt: TGCGCCAGCAGCCAAGGGAACGGAACCTACAATGAGCAGTTCTTC; CDR3aa: CASSQGNGTYNEQFF
j_gene: TRBJ2-7; abundance: .; d_gene: .; v_gene: TRBV4-2; CDR3nt: TGTGCCAGCAGCCAAGTGGTGGGCTTCGCCTACGAGCAGTACTTC; CDR3aa: CASSQVVGFAYEQYF
j_gene: TRBJ2-7; abundance: .; d_gene: TRBD1; v_gene: TRBV2; CDR3nt: TGTGCCAGCAATCGGGACAGGGAAAAAGAGCAGTACTTC; CDR3aa: CASNRDREKEQYF
j_gene: TRBJ1-3; abundance: .; d_gene: .; v_gene: TRBV30; CDR3nt: TGTGCCTGGAGTAGGTGGAGCTCTGGAAACACCATATATTTT; CDR3aa: CAWSRWSSGNTIYF
j_gene: TRBJ2-2; abundance: few; d_gene: .; v_gene: TRBV6-4; CDR3nt: TGTGCCAGCAGTGACTCTGAAACCGGGGAGCTGTTTTTT; CDR3aa: CASSDSETGELFF
j_gene: TRBJ1-5; abundance: few; d_gene: .; v_gene: TRBV19; CDR3nt: TGTGCCAGTAGTCCTTCAGGGCAGCTACTACGGTGGAATCAGCCCCAGCATTTT; CDR3aa: CASSPSGQLLRWNQPQHF
j_gene: TRBJ1-5; abundance: few; d_gene: .; v_gene: TRBV28; CDR3nt: TGTGCCAGCAGTTTCACAGGATACAATCAGCCCCAGCATTTT; CDR3aa: CASSFTGYNQPQHF
j_gene: TRBJ2-2; abundance: many; d_gene: .; v_gene: TRBV3-1; CDR3nt: TGTGCCAGCAGCCACCTTTCTTGGCTAGCGAACAACACCGGGGAGCTGTTTTTT; CDR3aa: CASSHLSWLANNTGELFF
j_gene: TRBJ2-2; abundance: .; d_gene: TRBD2; v_gene: TRBV12-3/TRBV12-4; CDR3nt: TGTGCCAGCAGGACCGTCAGACTAGCGGGAGTACACACCGGGGAGCTGTTTTTT; CDR3aa: CASRTVRLAGVHTGELFF
j_gene: TRBJ2-7; abundance: few; d_gene: TRBD2; v_gene: TRBV25-1; CDR3nt: TGTGCCAGCAGTTGGGAGCGGGGTAACTCCTACGAGCAGTACTTC; CDR3aa: CASSWERGNSYEQYF
j_gene: TRBJ2-5; abundance: .; d_gene: TRBD2; v_gene: TRBV7-8; CDR3nt: TGTGCCAGCTTGGACTTCGGGACTAGCGGGAATCGAGAGACCCAGTACTTC; CDR3aa: CASLDFGTSGNRETQYF
j_gene: TRBJ2-7; abundance: .; d_gene: TRBD2; v_gene: TRBV9; CDR3nt: TGTGCCAGCAGCGGGGAGGGGAGCTACGAGCAGTACTTC; CDR3aa: CASSGEGSYEQYF
j_gene: TRBJ2-2; abundance: .; d_gene: .; v_gene: TRBV13; CDR3nt: TGTGCCAGCAGCTATCGGGCCCAGGGCACTGGGGAGCTGTTTTTT; CDR3aa: CASSYRAQGTGELFF
j_gene: TRBJ1-2; abundance: many; d_gene: TRBD1; v_gene: TRBV9; CDR3nt: TGTGCCAGCAGCGTAGCCCCTAACAGGGGGCGCAGCTATGGCTACACCTTC; CDR3aa: CASSVAPNRGRSYGYTF
j_gene: TRBJ2-1; abundance: few; d_gene: .; v_gene: TRBV5-1; CDR3nt: TGCGCCAGCAGCTTGGAGGGGGTCCTAATTGGCAATGAGCAGTTCTTC; CDR3aa: CASSLEGVLIGNEQFF
j_gene: TRBJ2-2; abundance: few; d_gene: TRBD2; v_gene: TRBV7-9; CDR3nt: TGTGCCAGCAGCTCATTTATAGCGGGGGCGAACACCGGGGAGCTGTTTTTT; CDR3aa: CASSSFIAGANTGELFF
j_gene: TRBJ1-5; abundance: .; d_gene: .; v_gene: TRBV24-1; CDR3nt: TGTGCCACCAGTGACGGAATTAGCAATCAGCCCCAGCATTTT; CDR3aa: CATSDGISNQPQHF
j_gene: TRBJ2-7; abundance: few; d_gene: TRBD1; v_gene: TRBV12-3/TRBV12-4; CDR3nt: TGTGCCAGCAAACAGGGGGCCGGTCTCGAGCAGTACTTC; CDR3aa: CASKQGAGLEQYF
j_gene: TRBJ2-3; abundance: .; d_gene: .; v_gene: TRBV12-3/TRBV12-4; CDR3nt: TGTGCCAGCAGTTTCGGGACCACCACAGATACGCAGTATTTT; CDR3aa: CASSFGTTTDTQYF
j_gene: TRBJ2-5; abundance: few; d_gene: TRBD1; v_gene: TRBV12-3/TRBV12-4; CDR3nt: TGTGCCAGCAGTTTCAGGGGGCTGCCAGAGACCCAGTACTTC; CDR3aa: CASSFRGLPETQYF
j_gene: TRBJ2-5; abundance: .; d_gene: .; v_gene: TRBV4-1; CDR3nt: TGCGCCAGTAGGCGGGGGCCCCAAGAGACCCAGTACTTC; CDR3aa: CASRRGPQETQYF
j_gene: TRBJ2-7; abundance: .; d_gene: TRBD1; v_gene: TRBV6-5; CDR3nt: TGTGCCAGCAGTTACGTGGGACAGCCCTCCTACGAGCAGTACTTC; CDR3aa: CASSYVGQPSYEQYF
j_gene: TRBJ2-7; abundance: few; d_gene: TRBD1; v_gene: TRBV11-2; CDR3nt: TGTGCCAGCAGCAACCGGGACAGACAATACGAGCAGTACTTC; CDR3aa: CASSNRDRQYEQYF
j_gene: TRBJ1-1; abundance: .; d_gene: .; v_gene: TRBV9; CDR3nt: TGTGCCAGTTCCCCTTGGGGGGACACTGAAGCTTTCTTT; CDR3aa: CASSPWGDTEAFF
j_gene: TRBJ2-7; abundance: few; d_gene: .; v_gene: TRBV2; CDR3nt: TGTGCCAGCAGTGAAGAGTACGAGCAGTACTTC; CDR3aa: CASSEEYEQYF
j_gene: TRBJ1-2; abundance: few; d_gene: TRBD1; v_gene: TRBV27; CDR3nt: TGTGCCAGCAGTCAAGACAGGGGGCATGGAAAGAACTATGGCTACACCTTC; CDR3aa: CASSQDRGHGKNYGYTF
j_gene: TRBJ2-1; abundance: .; d_gene: .; v_gene: TRBV19; CDR3nt: TGTGCCAGTAGTATAGATCACGGGGAAGGGAGCTCCTACAATGAGCAGTTCTTC; CDR3aa: CASSIDHGEGSSYNEQFF
j_gene: TRBJ2-3; abundance: .; d_gene: TRBD2; v_gene: TRBV29-1; CDR3nt: TGCAGCGTTGGGCTAGCGGGAGGCCGTGGAGATACGCAGTATTTT; CDR3aa: CSVGLAGGRGDTQYF
j_gene: TRBJ2-1; abundance: few; d_gene: TRBD2; v_gene: TRBV9; CDR3nt: TGTGCCAGCAGCGTGGATAGCGGGATCCACAATGAGCAGTTCTTC; CDR3aa: CASSVDSGIHNEQFF